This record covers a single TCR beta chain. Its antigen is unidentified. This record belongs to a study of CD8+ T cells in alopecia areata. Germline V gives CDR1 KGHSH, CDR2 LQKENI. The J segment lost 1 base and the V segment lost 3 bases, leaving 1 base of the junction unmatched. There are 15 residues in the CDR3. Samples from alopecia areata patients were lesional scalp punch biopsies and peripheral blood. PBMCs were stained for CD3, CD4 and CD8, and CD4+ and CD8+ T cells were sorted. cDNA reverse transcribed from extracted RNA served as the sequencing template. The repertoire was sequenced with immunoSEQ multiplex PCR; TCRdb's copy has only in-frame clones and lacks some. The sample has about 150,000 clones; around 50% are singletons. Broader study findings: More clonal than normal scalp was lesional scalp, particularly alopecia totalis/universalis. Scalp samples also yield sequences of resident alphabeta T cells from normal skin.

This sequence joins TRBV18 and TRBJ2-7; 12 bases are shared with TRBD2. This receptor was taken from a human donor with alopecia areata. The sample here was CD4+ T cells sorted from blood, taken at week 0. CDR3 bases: TGTGCCAGCTCACCGACTAGCGGGGGATCCTACGAGCAGTACTTC. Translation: CASSPTSGGSYEQYF.